This T cell receptor (beta chain) originates from a study of T cells after yellow fever vaccination. UMIs and a universal primer site were added when TCR cDNA was made by 5'RACE template switching. MiXCR, applied by TCRdb to the 5' RACE reads, yields one record per CDR3 protein. The sample contains fewer than 150,000 distinct CDR3 sequences, 7.7% of which appear only once. This clonotype was found many times. Its specificity is unknown. Whole-study findings and limits: Peak timing came faster in the weaker secondary response, day 5 versus 15.

This sequence was found in a man in his thirties or forties who received the YFV17D yellow fever vaccine. This specimen consisted of CD4+ T cells sorted from PBMCs, obtained 5 days after the yellow fever booster vaccination.

In DNA form, the CDR3 reads TGCAGTGCTACGGGACAGGGAAACTACGAGCAGTACTTC. Translation gives CSATGQGNYEQYF. The rearrangement uses TRBV20-1 and TRBJ2-7, with 9 positions matching TRBD1. This CDR3 has 13 amino acids. Germline trimming cut 4 bases from V and 3 bases from J; bases unmatched to any gene: 4. Germline V CDR1 and CDR2: DFQATT, SNEGSKA (reference sequence).